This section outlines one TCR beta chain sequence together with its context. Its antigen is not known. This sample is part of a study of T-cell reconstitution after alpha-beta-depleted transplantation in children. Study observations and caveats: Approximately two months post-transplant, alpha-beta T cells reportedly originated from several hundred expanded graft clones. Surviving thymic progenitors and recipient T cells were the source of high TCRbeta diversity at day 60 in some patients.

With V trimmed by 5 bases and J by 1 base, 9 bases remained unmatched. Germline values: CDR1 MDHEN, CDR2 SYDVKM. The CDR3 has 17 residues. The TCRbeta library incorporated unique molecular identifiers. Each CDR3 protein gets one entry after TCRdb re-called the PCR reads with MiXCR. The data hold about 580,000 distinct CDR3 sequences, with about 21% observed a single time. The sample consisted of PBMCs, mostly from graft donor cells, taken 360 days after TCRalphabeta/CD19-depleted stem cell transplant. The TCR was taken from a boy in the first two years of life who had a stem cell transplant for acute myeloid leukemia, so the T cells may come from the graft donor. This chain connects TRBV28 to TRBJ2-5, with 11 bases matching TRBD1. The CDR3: CASSLGTGGDLQETQYF. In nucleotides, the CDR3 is TGTGCCAGCAGTCTGGGGACAGGGGGAGACCTCCAAGAGACCCAGTACTTC.